A selection of T cell receptor beta chains follows, all from one sample in a study of regulatory T cells in long-lasting Graves disease. Using its own MiXCR run on the multiplex PCR reads, TCRdb lists one record per CDR3 protein. The sample holds some 340,000 distinct CDR3 sequences; about 12% are singletons and the top ten take about 20%. This same sample was also part of a study on T cells in Graves' hyperthyroidism and ophthalmopathy.

The specimen comprised peripheral blood mononuclear cells (PBMCs), sampled at new diagnosis, from a patient treated with antithyroid drugs. The receptors come from a woman younger than 35 with Graves disease. Each CDR3 is given with its conserved first and last residue. D genes are given only for firm matches. Only some rows state a clone size, as once, few, many or a class for expanded clones.

d_call: NA; j_call: TRBJ1-2; clone_size: few; v_call: TRBV28; cdr3_nt: TGTGCCAGCAGTTTAAAGGGACATGGCTACACCTTC; cdr3_aa: CASSLKGHGYTF
d_call: NA; j_call: TRBJ2-2; clone_size: many; v_call: TRBV28; cdr3_nt: TGTGCCAGCAGTTTCCCCAGCGGCGCCACCGGGGAGCTGTTTTTT; cdr3_aa: CASSFPSGATGELFF
d_call: NA; j_call: TRBJ2-5; clone_size: NA; v_call: TRBV27; cdr3_nt: TGTGCCAGCAGTCGCAATATCCAAGAGACCCAGTACTTC; cdr3_aa: CASSRNIQETQYF
d_call: TRBD1; j_call: TRBJ1-4; clone_size: many; v_call: TRBV7-2; cdr3_nt: TGTGCCAGCAGTCCTACAGGGGGGAAGAATGAAAAACTGTTTTTT; cdr3_aa: CASSPTGGKNEKLFF
d_call: NA; j_call: TRBJ2-1; clone_size: NA; v_call: TRBV5-6; cdr3_nt: TGTGCCAGCAGCTTGGAAATCGGGGTAAGCTCCTACAATGAGCAGTTCTTC; cdr3_aa: CASSLEIGVSSYNEQFF
d_call: NA; j_call: TRBJ2-5; clone_size: many; v_call: TRBV20-1; cdr3_nt: TGCAGTGCTAGAGAAGTGGGGGCCCGGGGGACCCAGTACTTC; cdr3_aa: CSAREVGARGTQYF
d_call: NA; j_call: TRBJ2-5; clone_size: many; v_call: TRBV7-9; cdr3_nt: TGTGCCAGCAGCTTAGGGATAGAGGAGACCCAGTACTTC; cdr3_aa: CASSLGIEETQYF
d_call: TRBD2; j_call: TRBJ2-1; clone_size: many; v_call: TRBV6-1; cdr3_nt: TGTGCCAGCAGTGACCAGGCGGGAGCTCCCTACAATGAGCAGTTCTTC; cdr3_aa: CASSDQAGAPYNEQFF
d_call: NA; j_call: TRBJ1-5; clone_size: many; v_call: TRBV10-3; cdr3_nt: TGTGCCATCAGTGAGAGGGTATCGGGCAATCAGCCCCAGCATTTT; cdr3_aa: CAISERVSGNQPQHF
d_call: NA; j_call: TRBJ1-1; clone_size: many; v_call: TRBV10-3; cdr3_nt: TGTGCCATCAGTGCACGCACAATGAACACTGAAGCTTTCTTT; cdr3_aa: CAISARTMNTEAFF
d_call: NA; j_call: TRBJ1-1; clone_size: NA; v_call: TRBV12-3/TRBV12-4; cdr3_nt: TGTGCCAGCAGTTTACCAGGGGAAGCTTTCTTT; cdr3_aa: CASSLPGEAFF
d_call: TRBD2; j_call: TRBJ2-3; clone_size: few; v_call: TRBV11-1; cdr3_nt: TGTGCCAGCAGCTCAGGACTAGCGGGTCCTACCCTCAGCACAGATACGCAGTATTTT; cdr3_aa: CASSSGLAGPTLSTDTQYF
d_call: TRBD1; j_call: TRBJ2-1; clone_size: NA; v_call: TRBV4-1; cdr3_nt: TGCGCCAGCAGCCAAGACCCGGGACAGGTGTACAATGAGCAGTTCTTC; cdr3_aa: CASSQDPGQVYNEQFF
d_call: NA; j_call: TRBJ2-7; clone_size: many; v_call: TRBV7-2; cdr3_nt: TGTGCCAGCAGCTCCGTTAGCGGTGCCTACGAGCAGTACTTC; cdr3_aa: CASSSVSGAYEQYF
d_call: TRBD1; j_call: TRBJ1-1; clone_size: few; v_call: TRBV24-1; cdr3_nt: TGTGCCACCAGTGCCTCGACAGGGTGGGACACTGAAGCTTTCTTT; cdr3_aa: CATSASTGWDTEAFF
d_call: NA; j_call: TRBJ1-1; clone_size: NA; v_call: TRBV24-1; cdr3_nt: TGTGCCACCAGTAAGCGGGGGGCCACTGAAGCTTTCTTT; cdr3_aa: CATSKRGATEAFF
d_call: NA; j_call: TRBJ2-3; clone_size: many; v_call: TRBV5-5; cdr3_nt: TGTGCCAGCAGCTTCTGGGTCGTCACAGATACGCAGTATTTT; cdr3_aa: CASSFWVVTDTQYF
d_call: NA; j_call: TRBJ1-3; clone_size: NA; v_call: TRBV12-3/TRBV12-4; cdr3_nt: TGTGCCAGCAGTTTAGTAAGGGGGACTGGAAACACCATATATTTT; cdr3_aa: CASSLVRGTGNTIYF
d_call: NA; j_call: TRBJ1-2; clone_size: few; v_call: TRBV4-2; cdr3_nt: TGTGCCAGCAGCCAAGTAGTGAGAGGGGGGGGAAACTATGGCTACACCTTC; cdr3_aa: CASSQVVRGGGNYGYTF
d_call: NA; j_call: TRBJ1-1; clone_size: many; v_call: TRBV11-2; cdr3_nt: TGTGCCAGCAGCTTGTCAGTCTACACTGAAGCTTTCTTT; cdr3_aa: CASSLSVYTEAFF
d_call: TRBD1; j_call: TRBJ1-2; clone_size: many; v_call: TRBV4-1; cdr3_nt: TGCGCCAGCAGCCAAGTTCATACAGGGGGCATCTATGGCTACACCTTC; cdr3_aa: CASSQVHTGGIYGYTF
d_call: NA; j_call: TRBJ1-5; clone_size: NA; v_call: TRBV20-1; cdr3_nt: TGCAGTGCTACCCCGGGGATCAATCAGCCCCAGCATTTT; cdr3_aa: CSATPGINQPQHF
d_call: NA; j_call: TRBJ2-5; clone_size: NA; v_call: TRBV9; cdr3_nt: TGTGCCAGCAGCCCGAAGGAGAGATACCAAGAGACCCAGTACTTC; cdr3_aa: CASSPKERYQETQYF